This T cell receptor beta chain was identified during a study of blood T cell repertoires in COVID-19. This clone was found once. Source study methods: Amplification of reference gene primers was used by the study to estimate nucleated cell counts. Some clones are missing from TCRdb's copy, which holds only in-frame ones; the method was immunoSEQ multiplex PCR. V and J calls and clone size are as listed in that table; D and trimming were resolved from the DNA. The table records some 20,000 clones, 87% of them present only once. The CDR3 loop spans 15 amino acids. Germline lookup yields CDR1 KGHSH and CDR2 LQKENI. The ends lost 3 bases at V and 0 bases at J; junction bases unmatched: 2.

The chain couples TRBV18 to TRBJ1-3, with 7 bases identical to TRBD1. Sequenced material: peripheral blood. This TCR derives from a human donor in a cohort sampled during active COVID-19. CDR3 nucleotides: TGTGCCAGCTCACCGGGACAGAGCTCTGGAAACACCATATATTTT. Encoded protein: CASSPGQSSGNTIYF.